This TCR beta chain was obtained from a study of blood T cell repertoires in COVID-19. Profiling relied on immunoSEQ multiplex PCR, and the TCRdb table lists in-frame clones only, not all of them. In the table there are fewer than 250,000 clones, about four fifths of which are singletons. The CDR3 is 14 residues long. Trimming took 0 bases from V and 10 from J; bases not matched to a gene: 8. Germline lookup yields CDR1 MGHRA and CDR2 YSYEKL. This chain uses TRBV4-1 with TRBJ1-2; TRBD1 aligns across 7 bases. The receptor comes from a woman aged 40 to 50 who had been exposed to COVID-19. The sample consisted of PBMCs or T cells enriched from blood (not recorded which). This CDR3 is CASSQEPGQSPYTF. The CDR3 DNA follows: TGCGCCAGCAGCCAAGAACCGGGACAGTCACCCTACACCTTC.